This entry lists 28 T cell receptor beta chains sequenced from one sample in a study of blood T cell repertoires in COVID-19. Repertoires were generated with immunoSEQ multiplex PCR, while TCRdb's copy carries only in-frame clones and drops some. The sample records some 200,000 clones, almost 85% being singletons. The sequencing input was peripheral blood. The source is a woman aged 40 to 49 with acute or convalescent COVID-19.

The chain is built from TRBV2 and TRBJ1-1; TRBD1 matches 8 bases. J gave up 4 bases and V 6 bases, and 10 bases lay outside the gene matches. The V gene's germline CDR1 is SNHLY and CDR2 FYNNEI. This CDR3 region has 15 residues. CDR3 sequence reads: CASSPQGVWVTEAFF. DNA for the CDR3: TGTGCCAGCAGCCCACAGGGGGTGTGGGTCACTGAAGCTTTCTTT. The whole variable domain, remainder taken from reference TRBV2 and TRBJ1-1, is EPEVTQTPSHQVTQMGQEVILRCVPISNHLYFYWYRQILGQKVEFLVSFYNNEISEKSEIFDDQFSVERPDGSNFTLKIRSTKLEDSAMYFCASSPQGVWVTEAFFGQGTRLTVV.

For the CDR3, the DNA is TGTGCCAGCAGCCACGGGACAGGGGGCTACTATGGCTACACCTTC. Residues: CASSHGTGGYYGYTF. The chain carries TRBV3-1 (or the pseudogene TRBV3-2) and TRBJ1-2; 12 nucleotides match TRBD1. The CDR3 length is 15 residues. Germline CDR1 LGHDT, CDR2 YNNKEL (reference sequence). Trimming took 3 bases from V and 3 from J; bases not matched to a gene: 2.

This clone appeared a single time. The V gene is TRBV6-1, the J gene TRBJ2-7; TRBD2 is a possible D gene (5 bases). Trimming cost V 3 bases and J 3 bases, with 12 bases left between them. The CDR3 extends over 14 amino acids. From germline, CDR1 is MNHNS and CDR2 SASEGT. CDR3 amino acids: CASSEASGDYEQYF. In DNA form, the CDR3 reads TGTGCCAGCAGTGAGGCGAGCGGAGACTACGAGCAGTACTTC.

This rearrangement joins TRBV7-9 to TRBJ2-7; D remains ambiguous. This CDR3 comprises 14 residues. Germline V CDR1 and CDR2: SEHNR, FQNEAQ (reference sequence). V gave up 10 bases and J gave up 4 bases, with 20 bases separating them. This CDR3 is CATGPVPSRYEQYF. DNA of the CDR3: TGTGCCACAGGCCCCGTTCCTTCCCGTTACGAGCAGTACTTC.

The chain is built from TRBV18 and TRBJ2-2; D remains unclear. The CDR3 length is 11 residues. Germline assignment: CDR1 KGHSH and CDR2 LQKENI. V lost 6 bases to trimming and J lost 3 bases, with 2 bases between them. The CDR3 sequence is CASSYTGELFF. CDR3 in DNA: TGTGCCAGCTCCTACACCGGGGAGCTGTTTTTT.

The chain uses TRBV27 and TRBJ1-1; D is undetermined. Trimming took off 6 bases at V and 1 base at J, with 9 bases between the two ends. The CDR3 is 13 amino acids. CDR1 is MNHEY, CDR2 SMNVEV, per germline (reference sequence). The CDR3 bases are TGTGCCAGCAGCATCGGGGAGAACACTGAAGCTTTCTTT. Amino acids: CASSIGENTEAFF.

A single count supports this clone. The chain has TRBV19 and TRBJ2-3; possibly TRBD1 for D (6 bases). V lost 5 bases and J 8 bases, leaving 17 bases between the germline ends. This CDR3 has 14 amino acids. Per the germline V gene, CDR1 is LNHDA and CDR2 is SQIVND (reference sequence). The DNA for the CDR3 is TGTGCCAGTAGTTCAGGGGACGGGGCAGGTACGCAGTATTTT. Residues: CASSSGDGAGTQYF.

In the case of this clone: A junction end diverges from the germline sequence, so it may reflect a read error. The gene calls are TRBV7-2 and TRBJ2-3; maybe TRBD1 (6 bases). The germline gives CDR1 SGHTA, CDR2 FQGNSA. The CDR3 covers 14 residues. The CDR3 nucleotides are TGTGCCAGCAGATTAGGACAGACCACAGATACGCAGTATTTT. Translation: CASRLGQTTDTQYF.

The V call is TRBV15, the J call TRBJ1-3; TRBD1 agrees at 9 bases. The CDR3 consists of 17 residues. Trimming at V came to 3 bases and at J to 2 bases, leaving 8 bases not matched to a gene. Germline values: CDR1 LNHNV, CDR2 YYDKDF (reference sequence). The CDR3 DNA reads as TGTGCCACCAGCAGGGGAGAGGACAGGGGCCCTGGAAACACCATATATTTT. Translated: CATSRGEDRGPGNTIYF.

DNA of the CDR3: TGCGCCAGCAGCGCAGGACTAGCGGGATTATTGAATACGCAGTATTTT. It encodes CASSAGLAGLLNTQYF. V and J are TRBV5-1 and TRBJ2-3; 12 bases line up with TRBD2. The CDR3 runs 16 residues. V shed 4 bases and J 7 bases; nucleotides not matched to a gene: 10. Germline CDR1 SGHRS, CDR2 YFSETQ.

This chain connects TRBV10-2 to TRBJ2-1, with 10 bases lining up with TRBD2. Germline trimming cut 0 bases from V and 4 bases from J; bases unmatched to any gene: 9. Germline lookup yields CDR1 WSHSY and CDR2 SAAADI. The CDR3 extends over 18 amino acids. The chain's CDR3 is CASSESTPGLAKYNEQFF. In nucleotides, the CDR3 is TGCGCCAGCAGTGAGTCGACTCCGGGACTAGCGAAATACAATGAGCAGTTCTTC.

The V call is TRBV6-5, the J call TRBJ1-6, with 7 bases identical to TRBD1. Trimming removed 7 bases from V and 7 bases from J; junction bases left unmatched: 4. Germline CDR1 is MNHEY and CDR2 is SVGAGI. The CDR3 contains 13 residues. The CDR3 here is CASNRDRNSPLHF. The CDR3 nucleotides read TGTGCCAGCAACCGGGACAGAAATTCACCCCTCCACTTT.

The rearrangement joins TRBV2 to TRBJ1-1, with 8 positions matching TRBD1. The germline gives CDR1 SNHLY, CDR2 FYNNEI. The J segment lost 1 base and the V segment lost 6 bases, leaving 7 bases of the junction unmatched. The CDR3 is made up of 15 amino acids. CDR3 sequence: CASRGRQGKNTEAFF. CDR3 sequence (DNA): TGTGCCAGCAGGGGTAGACAGGGGAAGAACACTGAAGCTTTCTTT.

The rearrangement links TRBV7-2 to TRBJ2-7, with TRBD2 matching 11 bases. In germline, CDR1 is SGHTA, CDR2 FQGNSA. The CDR3 has 17 amino acids. V lost 3 bases and J lost 3; bases outside the gene matches: 10. For the CDR3, the DNA is TGTGCCAGCAGCTTTTCTGGACTAGCGGGCGAAGGCTACGAGCAGTACTTC. Amino acid sequence: CASSFSGLAGEGYEQYF.

The chain couples TRBV24-1 to TRBJ2-3, with 10 bases matching TRBD2. The CDR3 covers 13 residues. From germline, CDR1 is KGHDR and CDR2 SFDVKD. V lost 9 bases and J lost 7; bases outside the gene matches: 6. The CDR3 sequence is CATQLAGANTQYF. CDR3 nucleotides: TGTGCCACCCAGCTAGCGGGAGCTAATACGCAGTATTTT.

The chain uses TRBV5-1 and TRBJ1-5; D ambiguous. Trimming removed 5 bases at V and 3 bases at J, with 15 bases between. Germline V CDR1 and CDR2: SGHRS, YFSETQ. The CDR3 extends over 15 amino acids. The CDR3 sequence is CASRPSSFSNQPQHF. For the CDR3, the DNA is TGCGCCAGCAGACCTAGTAGCTTTTCCAATCAGCCCCAGCATTTT.

The J gene is TRBJ2-5, the V gene TRBV5-1; 14 positions agree with TRBD2. With 4 bases clipped from V and 5 bases from J, the junction kept 7 bases outside the gene matches. Germline V gives CDR1 SGHRS, CDR2 YFSETQ. The CDR3 runs to 16 residues. CDR3 DNA sequence: TGCGCCAGCAGCGTCGGGACTAGCGGGAGAGGGGAGACCCAGTACTTC. It is translated as CASSVGTSGRGETQYF.

The CDR3 loop reads CASSTEGQLYNEQFF. CDR3 bases: TGTGCCAGCAGCACGGAGGGACAGCTCTACAATGAGCAGTTCTTC. This sequence joins TRBV7-3 and TRBJ2-1; weak D call: TRBD1 (7 bases). The CDR3 extends over 15 amino acids. The V end lost 5 bases, the J end lost 3 bases, and 14 bases lay between the germline ends. The germline CDR1 and CDR2 sequences are SGHTA and FQGTGA.

The chain employs TRBV7-9 and TRBJ1-5; maybe TRBD1 (6 bases). Trimming took off 1 base at V and 7 bases at J, with 11 bases between the two ends. Germline lookup yields CDR1 SEHNR and CDR2 FQNEAQ (reference sequence). CDR3 length equals 14 residues. The CDR3 loop reads CASSLGGGRQPQHF. The CDR3 DNA sequence: TGTGCCAGCAGCTTAGGGGGGGGGCGGCAGCCCCAGCATTTT. The variable domain in full, completed from reference TRBV7-9 and TRBJ1-5, reads DTGVSQNPRHKITKRGQNVTFRCDPISEHNRLYWYRQTLGQGPEFLTYFQNEAQLEKSRLLSDRFSAERPKGSFSTLEIQRTEQGDSAMYLCASSLGGGRQPQHFGDGTRLSIL.

V is TRBV9 and J is TRBJ1-6; 11 bases align to TRBD1. V shed 2 bases and J 7 bases; nucleotides not matched to a gene: 2. CDR1 is SGDLS, CDR2 YYNGEE, per germline. This CDR3 has 15 residues. The CDR3 DNA is TGTGCCAGCAGCGTTGGGACAGGGGGAAATTCACCCCTCCACTTT. Its protein is CASSVGTGGNSPLHF.

In its sample, this clone was seen a few times. The chain joins TRBV29-1 to TRBJ1-4; the D gene is possibly TRBD1 (6 bases). V shed 6 bases and J shed 2 bases, with 16 bases lying between them. The CDR3 is made up of 15 amino acids. Germline CDR1 SQVTM, CDR2 ANQGSEA. The CDR3: CSVLDSEVTNEKLFF. CDR3 in DNA: TGCAGCGTACTGGACAGCGAAGTGACTAATGAAAAACTGTTTTTT.

This chain uses TRBV23-1 with TRBJ2-2, with 7 bases matching TRBD2. TRBV23-1 is an ORF; its function is uncertain. CDR3 length: 18 amino acids. The ends lost 6 bases at V and 6 bases at J; junction bases unmatched: 19. The CDR3: CASRQDHWRREVAGELFF. In DNA, the CDR3 is TGCGCCAGCAGGCAGGATCATTGGAGACGGGAGGTCGCCGGGGAGCTGTTTTTT.

The rearrangement links TRBV19 to TRBJ1-4; 8 nucleotides align to TRBD1. There are 12 residues in the CDR3. V shed 11 bases, J shed 8 bases, and the junction held 7 bases outside the gene matches. CDR1 LNHDA and CDR2 SQIVND come from the germline V gene (reference sequence). The CDR3 bases are TGTGCCGGCGGACAGGGCCGCGAAAAACTGTTTTTT. Amino acid sequence: CAGGQGREKLFF.

The chain recombines TRBV19 with TRBJ1-4; TRBD1 aligns across 9 bases. Unmatched junction bases numbered 6, after V lost 7 bases and J lost 6 bases. The CDR3 length is 14 residues. Per germline, CDR1 LNHDA and CDR2 SQIVND (reference sequence). The CDR3 nucleotides read TGTGCCAGTAAGCCGGGACAGGGACATGAAAAACTGTTTTTT. Translation gives CASKPGQGHEKLFF. Complete variable domain (other parts from reference TRBV19 and TRBJ1-4): DGGITQSPKYLFRKEGQNVTLSCEQNLNHDAMYWYRQDPGQGLRLIYYSQIVNDFQKGDIAEGYSVSREKKESFPLTVTSAQKNPTAFYLCASKPGQGHEKLFFGSGTQLSVL.

The rearrangement links TRBV19 to TRBJ1-2, with TRBD1 identical over 7 bases. The CDR3 loop spans 16 amino acids. The germline CDR1 and CDR2 sequences are LNHDA and SQIVND (reference sequence). V was pared by 0 bases and J by 2 bases, with 6 bases of the junction left unmatched. Here the CDR3 reads CASSIDLPGQNYGYTF. The CDR3 DNA is TGTGCCAGTAGTATAGACCTTCCGGGACAGAACTATGGCTACACCTTC.

The CDR3 bases are TGCGCCAGCAGTTGGACAGGGAATAACTATGGCTACACCTTC. Amino acids: CASSWTGNNYGYTF. V usage is TRBV5-1 and J usage is TRBJ1-2, with 8 positions matching TRBD1. This CDR3 is 14 amino acids long. Germline CDR1 reads SGHRS; CDR2 reads YFSETQ. The J segment lost 1 base and the V segment lost 5 bases, leaving 4 bases of the junction unmatched.

The chain links TRBV27 to TRBJ2-7; a weak D match, TRBD1 (5 bases). The CDR3 length is 14 residues. The V gene's germline CDR1 is MNHEY and CDR2 SMNVEV (reference sequence). The V end lost 0 bases, the J end lost 3 bases, and 9 bases lay between the germline ends. CDR3 in amino acids: CASSLSKRGYEQYF. CDR3 bases: TGTGCCAGCAGTTTATCGAAAAGGGGCTACGAGCAGTACTTC.

This clone was observed a single time. This chain connects TRBV19 to TRBJ1-5; TRBD1 aligns across 7 bases. Germline loops: CDR1 LNHDA, CDR2 SQIVND (reference sequence). V lost 10 bases to trimming and J lost 7 bases; unmatched junction nucleotides: 13. The CDR3 has 14 residues. This CDR3 is CATEITGVRQPQHF. CDR3 nucleotide sequence: TGTGCCACCGAGATTACAGGGGTCAGACAGCCCCAGCATTTT.